This TCR beta chain derives from a study of human T cells and chemical hapten exposure. Background on the study: Per-sample TCR yield variation was attributed mainly to small pooled library volume differences.

The time point was: patch test 1, 2 weeks after DPC sensitization. Treatment defined: therapeutic diphenylcyclopropenone sensitization with weekly scalp DPC. The study drew its donors from alopecia patients who were 18 to 70 years old and suitable for DPC. MiXCR, run by TCRdb on the RACE reads, gives a single entry per CDR3 protein. The sample shows approximately 350,000 distinct CDR3 sequences, around 7% of them seen only once. The sample holds many counts of this clonotype. The CDR3 covers 14 residues. CDR1 is DFQATT, CDR2 SNEGSKA, per germline (reference sequence). The V end was cut by 4 bases, the J end by 1 base, with 12 bases between.

The sequencing used whole blood, collected in connection with sensitization to the hapten diphenylcyclopropenone (DPC). V is TRBV20-1 and J is TRBJ2-3; TRBD2 is a possible D gene (6 bases). This sequence originates from a woman aged 18-35 years with alopecia areata. Some clones in this sample may be carry-over from other donors' samples. For the CDR3, the DNA is TGCAGTGCTAACGCCGGGACTCGCACAGATACGCAGTATTTT. It codes for CSANAGTRTDTQYF.